The clone carrying this T cell receptor (beta chain) came up a few times. Its antigen is not identified. This record comes from a study of T-cell memory formation after mild COVID-19. Regarding the study as a whole: While clones contracting from day 15 to 85 were balanced between CD4 and CD8, later expanders leaned CD4+. The main location of contracting CD4+ clones was CM and EM, and that of contracting CD8+ clones was EMRA.

Each CDR3 protein is one row after TCRdb ran MiXCR on the 5' RACE reads. The sample contains 100,000 to 120,000 distinct CDR3 sequences, over 15% of which appear only once. Sequenced input: PBMCs or a T cell subset sorted from them (not recorded which). The clonotype comes from a man between 18 and 35 years old who had mild COVID-19 (a few samples of this study predate the infection). Cell type and time point are not known.

The CDR3 is CASSQDWGLAGRNEQFF. The DNA for the CDR3 is TGTGCCAGCAGCCAAGATTGGGGACTAGCGGGGCGCAATGAGCAGTTCTTC. V usage is TRBV4-2 and J usage is TRBJ2-1, with 13 bases matching TRBD2. In germline, CDR1 is LGHNA, CDR2 YNFKEQ. The V and J ends lost 0 bases and 6 bases, in that order; junction bases with no gene match: 5. This CDR3 region has 17 residues.